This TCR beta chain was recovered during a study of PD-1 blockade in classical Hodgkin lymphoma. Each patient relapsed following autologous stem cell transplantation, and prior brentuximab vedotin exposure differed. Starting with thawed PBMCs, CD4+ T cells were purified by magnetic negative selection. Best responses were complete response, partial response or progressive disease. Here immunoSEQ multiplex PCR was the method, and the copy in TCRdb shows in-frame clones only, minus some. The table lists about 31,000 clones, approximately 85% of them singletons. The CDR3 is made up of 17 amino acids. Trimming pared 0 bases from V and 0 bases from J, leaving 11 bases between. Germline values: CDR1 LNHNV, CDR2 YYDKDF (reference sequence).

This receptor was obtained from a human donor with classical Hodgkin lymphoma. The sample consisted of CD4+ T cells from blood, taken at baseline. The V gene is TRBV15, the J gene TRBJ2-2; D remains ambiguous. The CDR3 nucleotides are TGTGCCACCAGCAGAGAATGGGCACAAGCGAACACCGGGGAGCTGTTTTTT. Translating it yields CATSREWAQANTGELFF. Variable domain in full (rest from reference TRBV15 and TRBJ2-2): DAMVIQNPRYQVTQFGKPVTLSCSQTLNHNVMYWYQQKSSQAPKLLFHYYDKDFNNEADTPDNFQSRRPNTSFCFLDIRSPGLGDTAMYLCATSREWAQANTGELFFGEGSRLTVL.